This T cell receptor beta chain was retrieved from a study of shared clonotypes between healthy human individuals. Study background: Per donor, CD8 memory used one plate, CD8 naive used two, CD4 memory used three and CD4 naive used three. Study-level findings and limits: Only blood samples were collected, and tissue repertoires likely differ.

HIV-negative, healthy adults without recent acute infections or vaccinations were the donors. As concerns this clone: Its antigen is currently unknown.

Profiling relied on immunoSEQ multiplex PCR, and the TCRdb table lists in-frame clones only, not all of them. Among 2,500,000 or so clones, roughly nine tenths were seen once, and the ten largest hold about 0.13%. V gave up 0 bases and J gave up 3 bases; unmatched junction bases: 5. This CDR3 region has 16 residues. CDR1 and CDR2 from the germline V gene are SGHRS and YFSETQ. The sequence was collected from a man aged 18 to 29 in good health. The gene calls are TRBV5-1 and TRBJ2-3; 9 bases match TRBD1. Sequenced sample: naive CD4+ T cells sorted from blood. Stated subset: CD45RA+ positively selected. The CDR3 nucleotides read TGCGCCAGCAGCTTGGTTAGGACAGGGGAAACAGATACGCAGTATTTT. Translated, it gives CASSLVRTGETDTQYF.